A selection of T cell receptor beta chains follows, all from one sample in a study of beta chain features in type 1 diabetes. Assay used: immunoSEQ multiplex PCR; TCRdb lists only in-frame clones, some missing. The sample lists 300,000 to 400,000 clones, around 12% occurring once. The sequenced material came from naive CD4+ T cells from blood. These receptors were collected from a man between 18 and 35 years old in good health. The CDR3 runs from the conserved cysteine through the conserved F or W. The size of a clone is reported for some rows only, either as once, few or many, or as a class for expanded clones.

TRBV4-3	.	TRBJ2-1	CASSRSDSTNEQFF
TRBV28	few	TRBJ2-7	CASSLSPGRYEQYF
TRBV4-3	few	TRBJ2-1	CASSQEGVMSSYNEQFF
TRBV6-5	.	TRBJ2-7	CASRQGYEQYF
TRBV5-1	.	TRBJ1-5	CASSLTGGSNQPQHF
TRBV28	.	TRBJ2-5	CASSSIAGEETQYF
TRBV19	.	TRBJ2-7	CASGKGQGSYEQYF
TRBV7-6	few	TRBJ2-7	CASSLRRGTEGEQYF
TRBV4-2	few	TRBJ1-5	CASSPETDSNQPQHF
TRBV7-2	.	TRBJ2-1	CASSLGGTGTRVGQFF
TRBV4-3	.	TRBJ1-1	CASSQVGATGNTEAFF
TRBV6-5	.	TRBJ2-5	CASSYSRETQYF
TRBV18	few	TRBJ1-4	CASSPTGQEKLFF
TRBV28	few	TRBJ2-5	CASSPRDRASETQYF
TRBV7-9	.	TRBJ2-2	CASSSSDILTGELFF
TRBV4-2	.	TRBJ2-7	CASSQGEIAGVYEQYF
TRBV28	.	TRBJ1-5	CASSLSEQGRQPQHF
TRBV10-3	few	TRBJ2-7	CAISAGQGSYEQYF
TRBV7-6	few	TRBJ2-3	CASSSRAGGRTDTQYF